This T cell receptor (beta chain) comes out of a study of CD8 T cells in ankylosing spondylitis. In the case of this clonotype: The target antigen is unknown.

TCRdb passed the 5' RACE reads through MiXCR, listing each CDR3 protein once. Seen here are about 240,000 distinct CDR3 sequences, about 10% observed once, and the top ten hold under 8%. Germline CDR1 ENHRY, CDR2 SYGVKD. This CDR3 spans 16 amino acids. Trimming cost V 3 bases and J 6 bases; bases outside gene matches: 10. Study-level results: Relatively scarce in peripheral blood, disease-linked clones were CD8+.

The chain carries TRBV10-3 and TRBJ2-7; 11 nucleotides agree with TRBD2. The sequence was obtained from a male donor with ankylosing spondylitis or in good health (not recorded which). Sequences were obtained from blood, either unsorted or a sorted T cell fraction (not recorded which). The CDR3 nucleotides read TGTGCCATCAGTGACTCCTTGGGTCTAGCGGGAGGCGAGCAGTACTTC. Protein: CAISDSLGLAGGEQYF.